Listed here are 5 T cell receptor beta chains from one sample, sequenced in a study of a mutant IDH1 vaccine in newly diagnosed glioma. Clones were sequenced by immunoSEQ multiplex PCR, and TCRdb holds only the in-frame ones, with some missing. The data contain about 54,000 clones, less than 90% of them seen just once; the ten biggest clones take up under 5%. Time point specified: week 35, safety follow-up. All doses held 300 ug of mutant IDH1 20-mer peptide, with topical imiquimod. For these TCRs, the target antigens are not known. The input for sequencing was PBMCs, taken from a glioma patient whose treatment included an IDH1 peptide vaccine. The receptor set was obtained from a young woman with glioma.

This clone has more than one count but fewer than ten. The rearrangement links TRBV9 to TRBJ2-1; TRBD2 matches at 11 bases. CDR1 and CDR2 (germline): SGDLS, YYNGEE. With V trimmed by 4 bases and J by 10 bases, 10 bases remained unmatched. CDR3 length equals 15 residues. CDR3 nucleotides: TGTGCCAGCAGCCCCCAACTAGCGGGAGTTCGGGAGCAGTTCTTC. Amino acids: CASSPQLAGVREQFF.

The chain employs TRBV7-3 and TRBJ1-4; 7 nucleotides line up with TRBD1. After removal of 11 bases from V and 0 bases from J, the junction contained 15 bases not matched to a gene. The CDR3 runs to 17 residues. CDR1 and CDR2 from the germline V gene are SGHTA and FQGTGA. The CDR3 loop is CADRVNWDSPTNEKLFF. CDR3 nucleotide sequence: TGTGCCGACCGGGTAAATTGGGACAGCCCAACTAATGAAAAACTGTTTTTT. The full variable domain, with the rest looked up from reference TRBV7-3 and TRBJ1-4, is GAGVSQTPSNKVTEKGKYVELRCDPISGHTALYWYRQSLGQGPEFLIYFQGTGAADDSGLPNDRFFAVRPEGSVSTLKIQRTERGDSAVYLCADRVNWDSPTNEKLFFGSGTQLSVL.

This chain links TRBV11-2 with TRBJ2-1, with D perhaps matching TRBD1 or TRBD2 (5 bases each). CDR3 size: 14 residues. Per germline, CDR1 SGHAT and CDR2 FQNNGV. Trimming stripped 3 bases from V and 10 bases from J, with 16 bases between. In DNA, the CDR3 is TGTGCCAGCAGCTTCCGGGGCCCTCTTAGGGAGCAGTTCTTC. Translation: CASSFRGPLREQFF. Complete variable domain (other parts from reference TRBV11-2 and TRBJ2-1): EAGVAQSPRYKIIEKRQSVAFWCNPISGHATLYWYQQILGQGPKLLIQFQNNGVVDDSQLPKDRFSAERLKGVDSTLKIQPAKLEDSAVYLCASSFRGPLREQFFGPGTRLTVL.

This clone was found once. V gene TRBV6-1 combines with J gene TRBJ2-2; no clear D gene. The CDR3 has 15 residues. The V end lost 5 bases, the J end lost 6 bases, and 16 bases lay between the germline ends. The germline V gene encodes CDR1 MNHNS and CDR2 SASEGT. CDR3 nucleotide sequence: TGTGCCAGCAGTCCCGACCCCAGGAGCCCCGGGGAGCTGTTTTTT. Its protein is CASSPDPRSPGELFF.

The chain carries TRBV7-2 and TRBJ2-2, with a possible D match to TRBD2 (6 bases). V lost 5 bases to trimming and J lost 2 bases, with 18 bases between them. This CDR3 contains 17 residues. Per the germline V gene, CDR1 is SGHTA and CDR2 is FQGNSA. The CDR3 coding sequence is TGTGCCAGCAGCCCCCACCCGGGAGCGATAAACACCGGGGAGCTGTTTTTT. Translated: CASSPHPGAINTGELFF.